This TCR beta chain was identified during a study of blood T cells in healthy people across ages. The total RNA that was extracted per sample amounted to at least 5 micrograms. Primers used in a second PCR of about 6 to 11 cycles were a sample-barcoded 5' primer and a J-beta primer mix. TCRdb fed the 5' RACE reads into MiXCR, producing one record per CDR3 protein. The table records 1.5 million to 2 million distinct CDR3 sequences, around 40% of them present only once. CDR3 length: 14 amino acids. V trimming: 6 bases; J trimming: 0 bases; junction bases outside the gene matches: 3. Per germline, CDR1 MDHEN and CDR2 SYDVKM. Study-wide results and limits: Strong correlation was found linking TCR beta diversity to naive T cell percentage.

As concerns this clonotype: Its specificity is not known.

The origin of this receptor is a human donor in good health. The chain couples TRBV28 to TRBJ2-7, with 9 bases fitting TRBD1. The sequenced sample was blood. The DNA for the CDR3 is TGTGCCAGCAGGGGGACAGGGACCTCCTACGAGCAGTACTTC. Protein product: CASRGTGTSYEQYF.